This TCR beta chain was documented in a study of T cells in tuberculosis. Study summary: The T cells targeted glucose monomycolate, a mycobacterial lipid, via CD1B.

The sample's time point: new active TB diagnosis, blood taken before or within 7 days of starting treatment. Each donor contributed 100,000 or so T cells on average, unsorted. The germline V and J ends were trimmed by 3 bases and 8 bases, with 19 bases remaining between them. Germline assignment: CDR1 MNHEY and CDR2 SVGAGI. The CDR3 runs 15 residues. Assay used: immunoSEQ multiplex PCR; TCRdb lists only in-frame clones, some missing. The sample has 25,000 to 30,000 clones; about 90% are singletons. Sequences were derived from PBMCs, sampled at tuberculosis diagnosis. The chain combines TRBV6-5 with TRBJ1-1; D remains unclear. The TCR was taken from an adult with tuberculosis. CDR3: CASSYTPDRLAEAFF. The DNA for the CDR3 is TGTGCCAGCAGTTATACCCCGGACCGACTAGCCGAAGCTTTCTTT.